This TCR beta chain was profiled in a study of blood T cell repertoires in COVID-19. Turning to the study itself: T cells, B-cell-depleted T cells, or PBMCs supplied cDNA or gDNA.

A COVID-19 case had been met by exposed participants during the 2 weeks before study entry. CDR1 is PRHDT, CDR2 FYEKMQ, per germline (reference sequence). The CDR3 consists of 15 residues. The V and J ends lost 0 bases and 7 bases, in that order; junction bases with no gene match: 5. Libraries were prepared by immunoSEQ multiplex PCR; TCRdb keeps only in-frame clonotypes and omits some of them. The sample lists about 430,000 clones; roughly 84% were seen once. The rearrangement links TRBV13 to TRBJ1-4; 7 bases are a match to TRBD1. This sequence originates from a woman in her late teens or twenties who had been exposed to COVID-19. Sequenced sample: PBMCs or T cells enriched from blood (not recorded which). CDR3 nucleotide sequence: TGTGCCAGCAGCTTAGGAGGGGGCGCGCGTGAAAAACTGTTTTTT. It codes for CASSLGGGAREKLFF.